These T cell receptor beta chains were read from a single sample in a study of cytomegalovirus exposure and HLA in healthy donors. Measured with immunoSEQ multiplex PCR; TCRdb has only the in-frame clones, and not every one. The profile shows some 130,000 clones, almost 85% of them singletons. The sample consisted of PBMCs. The receptor set was obtained from a man between 25 and 39 years old in good health and CMV-seropositive. The conserved cysteine and the conserved F or W are not part of the CDR3 here. Part of the rows lack a size; the others show once, few, many or a class for expanded clones.

clone size: NA; V gene: TRBV25-1; CDR3 protein: ASSEYGSIFQETQY
clone size: once; V gene: TRBV19; CDR3 protein: ASSRDTQETQY
clone size: NA; V gene: TRBV7-2; CDR3 protein: ASSRGVAGGSYEQY
clone size: NA; V gene: TRBV2; CDR3 protein: ASSEALTGRSGYT
clone size: NA; V gene: TRBV19; CDR3 protein: ASSALQGNQPQH
clone size: NA; V gene: TRBV5-1; CDR3 protein: ASSAGRLAGAHNEQF
clone size: NA; V gene: TRBV6-6; CDR3 protein: ASSPTGGWTEAF
clone size: once; V gene: TRBV6-6; CDR3 protein: ASSYSDRGQGLAF
clone size: once; V gene: TRBV6-5; CDR3 protein: ASSLQGGRRADTQY
clone size: NA; V gene: TRBV5-1; CDR3 protein: ASSPTTGGYYEQY
clone size: NA; V gene: TRBV7-7; CDR3 protein: ASSPNFGGGTGVYNEQF
clone size: NA; V gene: TRBV7-2; CDR3 protein: ASSLDRGPYHEQY
clone size: few; V gene: TRBV2; CDR3 protein: ASRETGILNTGELF
clone size: NA; V gene: TRBV18; CDR3 protein: ASSRPTGGQDSQETQY
clone size: NA; V gene: TRBV6-1; CDR3 protein: ASSGDRRPYGNTIY
clone size: NA; V gene: TRBV5-6; CDR3 protein: ASSPDGGGPGNTIY
clone size: NA; V gene: TRBV9; CDR3 protein: ASSVKLQGASTGELF
clone size: NA; V gene: TRBV30; CDR3 protein: AWSGQLNTIY
clone size: NA; V gene: TRBV9; CDR3 protein: ASSAQLQGGGLGYT
clone size: NA; V gene: TRBV18; CDR3 protein: ASSPQGLVTGELF
clone size: NA; V gene: TRBV30; CDR3 protein: AWSVHRQGIDGYT
clone size: NA; V gene: TRBV25-1; CDR3 protein: ASSVGGGYEQY
clone size: NA; V gene: TRBV6-1; CDR3 protein: ATYMGSGSEQY
clone size: NA; V gene: TRBV7-9; CDR3 protein: ASSSGQVPSGNTIY
clone size: NA; V gene: TRBV5-8; CDR3 protein: ASSPGLAAYNEQF
clone size: many; V gene: TRBV5-1; CDR3 protein: ASRLLGGSSYEQY
clone size: NA; V gene: TRBV4-3; CDR3 protein: ASSQAAGTPYEQY
clone size: NA; V gene: TRBV11-2; CDR3 protein: ASSFQGATNEKLF
clone size: NA; V gene: TRBV6-5; CDR3 protein: ASSAQGNNYGYT
clone size: NA; V gene: TRBV27; CDR3 protein: ASSLSFSTSGRSYEQY
clone size: once; V gene: TRBV6-1; CDR3 protein: ASSDRAGGEFRGYT
clone size: once; V gene: TRBV9; CDR3 protein: ASSVLAGAEQY
clone size: NA; V gene: TRBV29-1; CDR3 protein: SVERLAGGRNEQF
clone size: NA; V gene: TRBV6-6; CDR3 protein: ASRDQRGRGEAF
clone size: NA; V gene: TRBV4-2; CDR3 protein: ASSQEIAGGPRDEQF
clone size: once; V gene: TRBV6-4; CDR3 protein: ASSVGAGYGYT
clone size: NA; V gene: TRBV29-1; CDR3 protein: SVEYRTNTEAF
clone size: NA; V gene: TRBV7-9; CDR3 protein: ASSFSQGKAEAF
clone size: NA; V gene: TRBV4-1; CDR3 protein: ASSQGNLAGGQEQY
clone size: NA; V gene: TRBV5-4; CDR3 protein: ASRLSGRAIEVDTQY
clone size: NA; V gene: TRBV5-1; CDR3 protein: ASSPGRQQETQY
clone size: NA; V gene: TRBV7-2; CDR3 protein: ASSLSIRGANSPLH
clone size: NA; V gene: TRBV5-4; CDR3 protein: ASSLGTSTDTQY
clone size: NA; V gene: TRBV5-1; CDR3 protein: ASSPGLAGETQY
clone size: NA; V gene: TRBV27; CDR3 protein: ASSLSRQGGQNIQY
clone size: few; V gene: TRBV18; CDR3 protein: ASSPLQDITGELF
clone size: NA; V gene: TRBV5-1; CDR3 protein: ASSPNPDRRRY
clone size: NA; V gene: TRBV4-1; CDR3 protein: ASSQEVGQSLQPQH
clone size: NA; V gene: TRBV7-2; CDR3 protein: ASSLSPGGRGGYT
clone size: NA; V gene: TRBV7-3; CDR3 protein: ASSLTGLAAPRAHEQY
clone size: NA; V gene: TRBV7-2; CDR3 protein: ASSPTRTGGTQY
clone size: NA; V gene: TRBV7-2; CDR3 protein: ASSWGDIAASSYEQY
clone size: NA; V gene: TRBV9; CDR3 protein: ASSPGLITEAF
clone size: NA; V gene: TRBV30; CDR3 protein: AWNRDRRRLDTEAF
clone size: NA; V gene: TRBV27; CDR3 protein: ASSLKPGTEAF
clone size: NA; V gene: TRBV2; CDR3 protein: ASSVAGLSTDTQY
clone size: NA; V gene: TRBV2; CDR3 protein: ASSGGLERPQH
clone size: NA; V gene: TRBV27; CDR3 protein: ATTDIPSRGYT
clone size: NA; V gene: TRBV27; CDR3 protein: ASTTGNNQPQH
clone size: NA; V gene: TRBV15; CDR3 protein: ATSRAVGGTDKNIQY